This entry lists 30 T cell receptor beta chains sequenced from one sample in a study of CD8 T cells in ankylosing spondylitis. Whole-study results and caveats: One TCR beta motif, made up of eight or nine highly homologous variants, appeared characteristic of ankylosing spondylitis blood.

No antigen is known for these receptors. TCRdb re-derived calls from the 5' RACE reads in MiXCR, one entry per CDR3 protein. This table has under 550,000 distinct CDR3 sequences, approximately 26% appearing once. Sequenced input: blood, either unsorted or a sorted T cell fraction (not recorded which). The receptor source for this set is a male donor with ankylosing spondylitis.

This chain joins TRBV6-5 and TRBJ2-7, with no clear D. The germline V gene encodes CDR1 MNHEY and CDR2 SVGAGI. Trimming cost V 4 bases and J 4 bases, with 8 bases left between them. CDR3 length equals 12 residues. The CDR3 loop is CASSLDTYEQYV. The CDR3 DNA follows: TGTGCCAGCAGTTTGGATACTTACGAGCAGTACGTC.

This clonotype was observed a handful of times. The rearrangement joins TRBV5-5 to TRBJ2-1; D might be TRBD2 (5 bases). Per germline, CDR1 SGHKS and CDR2 YYEKEE (reference sequence). Trimming took 6 bases from V and 0 from J, leaving 13 bases between them. This CDR3 contains 15 residues. CDR3 sequence (DNA): TGTGCCAGCATCCAACTGGGGAGCTCCTACAATGAGCAGTTCTTC. Translating it yields CASIQLGSSYNEQFF.

The genes are TRBV23-1 and TRBJ1-6; maybe TRBD1 (6 bases). TRBV23-1 is an open reading frame, and its role is uncertain. V was cut by 6 bases and J by 10 bases, with 16 bases left in between. CDR3 length: 14 residues. The CDR3 protein is CASRGRGLSSPLHF. CDR3 bases: TGCGCCAGCAGGGGCAGGGGCTTATCGTCACCCCTCCACTTT.

The chain uses TRBV27 and TRBJ1-2; D is ambiguous. This CDR3 is 13 amino acids long. V shed 4 bases and J shed 5 bases, with 11 bases lying between them. In germline, CDR1 is MNHEY, CDR2 SMNVEV (reference sequence). CDR3 protein: CASSSTAGYGYTF. CDR3 DNA sequence: TGTGCCAGCAGTTCGACCGCTGGGTATGGCTACACCTTC.

This clonotype appeared a few times. The rearrangement links TRBV14 to TRBJ1-1; tentatively, D is TRBD1 (6 bases). Germline V lookup: CDR1 SGHDN, CDR2 FVKESK. The V and J ends lost 2 bases and 4 bases respectively, with 14 bases between them. This CDR3 is built from 15 residues. The CDR3 sequence: CASSQTQGRITEAFF. CDR3 in DNA: TGTGCCAGCAGCCAAACACAGGGTAGGATCACTGAAGCTTTCTTT.

The rearrangement links TRBV20-1 to TRBJ2-3; no clear D. Trimming stripped 3 bases from V and 4 bases from J, with 14 bases between. CDR3 size: 14 residues. CDR1 and CDR2 (germline): DFQATT, SNEGSKA (reference sequence). Written as DNA, the CDR3 is TGCAGTGCTAGCGTCCTATATTTGGCAGATACGCAGTATTTT. Translation: CSASVLYLADTQYF.

This clonotype has a handful of counts. The rearrangement uses TRBV3-1 and TRBJ2-2; 9 nucleotides line up with TRBD2. V lost 0 bases and J lost 5; bases outside the gene matches: 7. Germline CDR1 LGHDT, CDR2 YNNKEL (reference sequence). The CDR3 is made up of 17 amino acids. CDR3 amino acids: CASSQELAGPGTGELFF. CDR3 nucleotides: TGTGCCAGCAGCCAAGAACTAGCGGGCCCGGGGACCGGGGAGCTGTTTTTT.

The chain links TRBV20-1 to TRBJ1-1; D uncertain. This CDR3 spans 12 amino acids. V was clipped by 3 bases and J by 2 bases, with 7 bases between them. The germline V gene encodes CDR1 DFQATT and CDR2 SNEGSKA (reference sequence). The CDR3 here is CSARQPNTEAFF. DNA for the CDR3: TGCAGTGCTAGGCAACCTAACACTGAAGCTTTCTTT.

The gene calls are TRBV12-3 or TRBV12-4 and TRBJ1-2; no firm D call. The CDR3 runs 13 residues. V was trimmed by 6 bases and J by 1 base, leaving 9 bases between them. CDR3 bases: TGTGCCAGCAGCCCCAGTGATAACTATGGCTACACCTTC. Its protein is CASSPSDNYGYTF.

This clonotype was detected once. The V call is TRBV29-1, the J call TRBJ2-5; D remains unclear. Per germline, CDR1 SQVTM and CDR2 ANQGSEA. The CDR3 is 12 residues long. The V end lost 5 bases, the J end lost 5 bases, and 12 bases lay between the germline ends. CDR3 residues: CSVRASWETQYF. The CDR3, as DNA: TGCAGCGTTAGGGCCTCCTGGGAGACCCAGTACTTC.

This clonotype was seen a few times. CDR3 DNA: TGCAGTGCTAGACCCCCTAGCGGGAGAGGGTCCTACAATGAGCAGTTCTTC. Residues: CSARPPSGRGSYNEQFF. This sequence joins TRBV20-1 and TRBJ2-1, with TRBD2 matching over 10 bases. CDR3 length: 17 amino acids. Per the germline V gene, CDR1 is DFQATT and CDR2 is SNEGSKA (reference sequence). Trimming at V came to 2 bases and at J to 1 base, leaving 8 bases not matched to a gene.

The chain recombines TRBV6-1 with TRBJ2-1; 8 bases map to TRBD1. V was pared by 7 bases and J by 7 bases, with 6 bases of the junction left unmatched. This CDR3 has 13 residues. The germline V gene encodes CDR1 MNHNS and CDR2 SASEGT. CDR3 bases: TGTGCCAGCACCGGGACAGGCCGAAATGAGCAGTTCTTC. Protein sequence: CASTGTGRNEQFF.

The sample holds a few counts of this clonotype. This chain joins TRBV7-2 and TRBJ1-5; no definite D call. Trimming cost V 4 bases and J 4 bases, with 8 bases left between them. CDR1 is SGHTA, CDR2 FQGNSA, per germline. This CDR3 has 13 residues. The CDR3 here is CASSSPNNQPQHF. The CDR3 DNA is TGTGCCAGCAGCTCTCCAAATAATCAGCCCCAGCATTTT.

J is TRBJ1-2 and V is TRBV6-1, with unresolved D. This CDR3 comprises 14 residues. The V gene lost 8 bases and the J gene lost 9 bases, with 22 bases spanning the gap. CDR1 and CDR2 (germline): MNHNS, SASEGT. This chain's CDR3 is CASLAGIGSLRYTF. The CDR3 nucleotides are TGTGCCAGCCTCGCCGGAATCGGGTCTTTGCGCTACACCTTC.

This chain links TRBV11-2 with TRBJ2-5; TRBD1 matches at 8 bases. Looked up from germline, CDR1 is SGHAT and CDR2 is FQNNGV. The CDR3 loop spans 15 amino acids. V trimming: 5 bases; J trimming: 4 bases; junction bases outside the gene matches: 9. The CDR3 sequence: CASSGRTGSGETQYF. CDR3 in DNA: TGTGCCAGCAGCGGACGGACAGGGTCAGGAGAGACCCAGTACTTC. The whole variable domain, filled in from reference TRBV11-2 and TRBJ2-5, reads EAGVAQSPRYKIIEKRQSVAFWCNPISGHATLYWYQQILGQGPKLLIQFQNNGVVDDSQLPKDRFSAERLKGVDSTLKIQPAKLEDSAVYLCASSGRTGSGETQYFGPGTRLLVL.

The chain employs TRBV11-2 and TRBJ2-1, with D maybe TRBD1 (5 bases). V lost 8 bases to trimming and J lost 4 bases, with 18 bases between them. The CDR3 length is 15 residues. Looked up from germline, CDR1 is SGHAT and CDR2 is FQNNGV. CDR3 sequence: CASGGASYPYNEQFF. The DNA for the CDR3 is TGTGCCAGCGGTGGGGCGAGCTACCCTTACAATGAGCAGTTCTTC.

This rearrangement joins TRBV7-9 to TRBJ2-3; 8 bases are a match to TRBD2. This CDR3 is built from 14 residues. The germline gives CDR1 SEHNR, CDR2 FQNEAQ (reference sequence). With 1 base clipped from V and 5 bases from J, the junction kept 2 bases outside the gene matches. CDR3 in amino acids: CASSLERERDTQYF. The CDR3 DNA follows: TGTGCCAGCAGCTTAGAGCGGGAGAGAGATACGCAGTATTTT.

The chain links TRBV5-1 to TRBJ2-2, with D unclear. CDR3 length: 14 amino acids. V shed 3 bases and J shed 4 bases, with 10 bases lying between them. Germline assignment: CDR1 SGHRS and CDR2 YFSETQ. The CDR3 coding sequence is TGCGCCAGCAGCTCCTTAGAGACCACCGGGGAGCTGTTTTTT. Its translation is CASSSLETTGELFF.

This clonotype has a handful of counts. This sequence joins TRBV12-3 or TRBV12-4 and TRBJ2-1; D is uncertain. Trimming removed 5 bases at V and 4 bases at J, with 6 bases between. This CDR3 is built from 12 residues. Written as DNA, the CDR3 is TGTGCCAGCAGTCCGCAGTACAATGAGCAGTTCTTC. Its translation is CASSPQYNEQFF.

This sequence joins TRBV7-6 and TRBJ2-3; 9 bases are shared with TRBD2. Per the germline V gene, CDR1 is SGHVS and CDR2 is FNYEAQ. Losses at the gene ends were 2 bases for V and 4 bases for J; bases not matched to a gene: 13. This CDR3 is 18 amino acids long. As DNA, the CDR3 is TGTGCCAGCAGCTTACTCGGCCTGACTAGCGGTGGCGCAGATACGCAGTATTTT. Amino acids: CASSLLGLTSGGADTQYF.

This clonotype was seen at least ten times. CDR3 protein: CASSDRVSNEQYF. CDR3 bases: TGCGCCAGCAGCGACAGGGTCTCTAACGAGCAGTACTTC. The gene calls are TRBV5-1 and TRBJ2-7; 7 nucleotides match TRBD1. With 4 bases clipped from V and 5 bases from J, the junction kept 6 bases outside the gene matches. The CDR3 covers 13 residues. Germline V CDR1 and CDR2: SGHRS, YFSETQ. Supplemented by reference TRBV5-1 and TRBJ2-7, the full variable domain reads KAGVTQTPRYLIKTRGQQVTLSCSPISGHRSVSWYQQTPGQGLQFLFEYFSETQRNKGNFPGRFSGRQFSNSRSEMNVSTLELGDSALYLCASSDRVSNEQYFGPGTRLTVT.

V usage is TRBV29-1 and J usage is TRBJ1-1; D is unclear. Germline V CDR1 and CDR2: SQVTM, ANQGSEA. V lost 4 bases to trimming and J lost 4 bases, with 10 bases between them. CDR3 length equals 12 residues. CDR3 sequence reads: CSVGRVATEAFF. CDR3 nucleotide sequence: TGCAGCGTTGGACGAGTGGCCACTGAAGCTTTCTTT.

V usage is TRBV20-1 and J usage is TRBJ1-3; 8 bases fit TRBD1. Looked up from germline, CDR1 is DFQATT and CDR2 is SNEGSKA (reference sequence). There are 17 residues in the CDR3. The V gene end was trimmed by 5 bases and the J gene end by 1 base; junction bases not matched to a gene: 13. CDR3 in DNA: TGCAGTGCTCTCGGACAGGGCCAGGGTTTATCTGGAAACACCATATATTTT. Translation: CSALGQGQGLSGNTIYF.

The rearrangement joins TRBV6-2 or TRBV6-3 to TRBJ2-2, with D unresolved. The ends were cut back, 2 bases at V and 4 bases at J, with 8 bases in the middle. Germline V CDR1 and CDR2: MNHEY, SVGEGT. The CDR3 has 14 amino acids. The CDR3 loop reads CASSYAGFTGELFF. The CDR3 coding sequence is TGTGCCAGCAGTTACGCCGGGTTCACCGGGGAGCTGTTTTTT.

This clonotype was observed a handful of times. The chain has TRBV9 and TRBJ2-5; D is tentatively TRBD1 or TRBD2 (5 bases each). CDR3 size: 15 residues. Germline V gene data show CDR1 as SGDLS and CDR2 as YYNGEE. V gave up 4 bases and J gave up 3 bases, with 16 bases separating them. The CDR3 DNA reads TGTGCCAGCAGCTCAGGGTGGGAGAGAAAAGAGACCCAGTACTTC. Protein sequence: CASSSGWERKETQYF.

This clonotype was counted ten times or more. CDR3 loop: CSVVFFGRSWQGYTF. In DNA, the CDR3 is TGCAGCGTTGTCTTTTTTGGTCGGTCCTGGCAGGGCTACACCTTC. V and J are TRBV29-1 and TRBJ1-2; no reliable D call. The V end lost 4 bases, the J end lost 8 bases, and 23 bases lay between the germline ends. The germline V gene encodes CDR1 SQVTM and CDR2 ANQGSEA. This CDR3 spans 15 amino acids.

J is TRBJ1-1 and V is TRBV20-1, with TRBD1 matching over 8 bases. CDR1 is DFQATT, CDR2 SNEGSKA, per germline (reference sequence). This CDR3 has 16 amino acids. Unmatched junction bases numbered 17, after V lost 5 bases and J lost 6 bases. CDR3 DNA: TGCAGTGCTTTCGGAGCGGGGGGGACAGGAAGCCCTGAAGCTTTCTTT. It yields the protein CSAFGAGGTGSPEAFF.

The rearrangement uses TRBV12-3 or TRBV12-4 and TRBJ2-3, with 11 bases aligning to TRBD1. CDR3 length: 14 amino acids. V dropped 7 bases and J dropped 4; count of bases not matched to a gene: 4. The CDR3 DNA reads TGTGCCAGCACCCCGGGACAGGGGGCAGATACGCAGTATTTT. This sequence encodes CASTPGQGADTQYF.

This clonotype has a handful of counts. This sequence joins TRBV6-4 and TRBJ2-6, with TRBD2 as a possible D gene (6 bases). Trimming removed 7 bases from V and 0 bases from J, with 16 bases in between. CDR3 length equals 17 residues. Germline CDR1 and CDR2: MRHNA and SNTAGT. In DNA form, the CDR3 reads TGTGCCAGCAACCGGGTGCGGGGTCTCTCTGGGGCCAACGTCCTGACTTTC. Protein: CASNRVRGLSGANVLTF.

This sequence joins TRBV27 and TRBJ2-3; D gene uncertain. There are 14 residues in the CDR3. V gave up 3 bases and J gave up 0 bases, with 7 bases separating them. The germline V gene encodes CDR1 MNHEY and CDR2 SMNVEV (reference sequence). As DNA, the CDR3 is TGTGCCAGCAGTTTTGCCCCTAGCACAGATACGCAGTATTTT. Protein sequence: CASSFAPSTDTQYF.